This T cell receptor (beta chain) was sequenced for a study of blood T cell repertoires in COVID-19. The wider study: Specimens from acute and convalescent COVID-19 originated in the United States, Italy and Spain. T cells, B-cell-depleted T cells, or PBMCs supplied cDNA or gDNA.

V shed 5 bases and J shed 0 bases, with 19 bases lying between them. CDR1 is SEHNR and CDR2 is FQNEAQ in the germline V gene (reference sequence). This CDR3 has 17 residues. Original handling: Reference gene primer amplification in the assay estimated nucleated cell counts. TCRdb's copy holds only in-frame clones and misses some; the assay was immunoSEQ multiplex PCR. D and trimming come from the DNA, and the V and J calls and clone size come from that table. The profile shows over 300,000 clones, roughly 85% of them singletons. This clonotype was obtained from a human donor in a cohort sampled during active COVID-19. The source material was peripheral blood. The V gene is TRBV7-9, the J gene TRBJ1-1; D might be TRBD1 (6 bases). Here the CDR3 DNA reads TGTGCCAGCAGCCGCGCCTCGGGACATGCGATGAACACTGAAGCTTTCTTT. Amino acid sequence: CASSRASGHAMNTEAFF. Using reference TRBV7-9 and TRBJ1-1 for the parts outside the CDR3, the full variable domain is DTGVSQNPRHKITKRGQNVTFRCDPISEHNRLYWYRQTLGQGPEFLTYFQNEAQLEKSRLLSDRFSAERPKGSFSTLEIQRTEQGDSAMYLCASSRASGHAMNTEAFFGQGTRLTVV.